The following is a T cell receptor (beta chain) sequence with its context. As yet, its antigen is unknown. These data belong to a study of cytomegalovirus exposure and HLA in healthy donors. Study outcomes and limitations: A list of about 180 TCR beta chains associated with cytomegalovirus was given.

TCRdb keeps only in-frame clones here, not all; method: immunoSEQ multiplex PCR. The data show about 110,000 clones, 70% to 85% seen once. Separate from the approximately 670-subject first cohort, the roughly 110-subject validation cohort was the one that the donors belonged to. CDR3 length equals 13 residues. Trimming took 1 base from V and 5 from J, leaving 6 bases between them. CDR1 LNHDA and CDR2 SQIVND come from the germline V gene (reference sequence). Material for sequencing was PBMCs. The source is a woman younger than 30 in good health and CMV-seronegative. V is TRBV19 and J is TRBJ1-5; D not resolved. CDR3 DNA sequence: TGTGCCAGTAGTATAGGGGCGTATCAGCCCCAGCATTTT. It yields the protein CASSIGAYQPQHF.